Detailed here is one TCR beta chain. This record comes from a study of cytomegalovirus exposure and HLA in healthy donors. The CDR3 contains 16 residues. Germline loops: CDR1 SGHTA, CDR2 FQGNSA. The trim removed 5 bases at V and 1 base at J, leaving 6 bases unmatched. Profiling relied on immunoSEQ multiplex PCR, and the TCRdb table lists in-frame clones only, not all of them. The table records some 270,000 clones, approximately 83% of them present only once. This receptor was taken from a woman younger than 35 in good health and CMV-seronegative. The rearrangement uses TRBV7-2 and TRBJ2-5; 11 nucleotides agree with TRBD2. Sequenced: PBMCs. CDR3 region: CASSQTGTSGQETQYF. DNA for the CDR3: TGTGCCAGCAGCCAAACCGGGACTAGCGGCCAAGAGACCCAGTACTTC.